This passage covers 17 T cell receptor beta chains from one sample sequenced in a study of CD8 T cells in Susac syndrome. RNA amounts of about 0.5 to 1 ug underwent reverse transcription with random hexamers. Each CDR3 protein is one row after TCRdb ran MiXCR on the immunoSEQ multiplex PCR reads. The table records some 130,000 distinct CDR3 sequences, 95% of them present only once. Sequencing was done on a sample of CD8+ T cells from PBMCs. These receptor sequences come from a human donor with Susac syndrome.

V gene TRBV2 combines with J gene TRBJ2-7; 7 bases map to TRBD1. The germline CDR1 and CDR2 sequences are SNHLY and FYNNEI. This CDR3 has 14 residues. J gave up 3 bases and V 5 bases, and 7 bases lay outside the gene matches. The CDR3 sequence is CASSLPGQLYEQYF. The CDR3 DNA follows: TGTGCCAGCAGTCTTCCGGGACAGCTCTACGAGCAGTACTTC.

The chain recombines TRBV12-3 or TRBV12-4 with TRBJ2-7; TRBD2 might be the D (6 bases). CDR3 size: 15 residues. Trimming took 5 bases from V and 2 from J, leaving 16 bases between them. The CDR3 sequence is CASSGPASDTYEQYF. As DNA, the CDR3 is TGTGCCAGCAGTGGCCCCGCTAGCGATACCTACGAGCAGTACTTC.

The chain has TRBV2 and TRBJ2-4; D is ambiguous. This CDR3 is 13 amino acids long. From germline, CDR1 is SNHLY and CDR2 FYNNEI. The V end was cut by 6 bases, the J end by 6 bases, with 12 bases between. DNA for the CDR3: TGTGCCAGCAGGCGGTCTTGGGGAAACATTCAGTACTTC. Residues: CASRRSWGNIQYF.

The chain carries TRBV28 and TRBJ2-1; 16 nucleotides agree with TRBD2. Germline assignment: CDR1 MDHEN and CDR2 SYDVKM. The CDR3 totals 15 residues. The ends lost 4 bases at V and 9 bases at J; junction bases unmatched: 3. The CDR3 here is CASSSGTSGRGEQFF. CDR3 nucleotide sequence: TGTGCCAGCAGTTCCGGGACTAGCGGGAGGGGTGAGCAGTTCTTC.

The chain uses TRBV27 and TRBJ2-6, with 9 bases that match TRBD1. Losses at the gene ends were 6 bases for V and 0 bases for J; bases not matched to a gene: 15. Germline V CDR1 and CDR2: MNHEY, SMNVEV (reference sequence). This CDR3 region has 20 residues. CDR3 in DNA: TGTGCCAGCAGATCAAAAACCGGGACAGGGCGTTTCTCTGGGGCCAACGTCCTGACTTTC. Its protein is CASRSKTGTGRFSGANVLTF.

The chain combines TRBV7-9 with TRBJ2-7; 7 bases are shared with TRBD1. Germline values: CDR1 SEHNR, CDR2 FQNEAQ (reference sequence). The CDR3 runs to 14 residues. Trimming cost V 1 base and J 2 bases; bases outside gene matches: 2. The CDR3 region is CASSLGDRTYEQYF. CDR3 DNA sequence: TGTGCCAGCAGCTTAGGGGACAGAACCTACGAGCAGTACTTC.

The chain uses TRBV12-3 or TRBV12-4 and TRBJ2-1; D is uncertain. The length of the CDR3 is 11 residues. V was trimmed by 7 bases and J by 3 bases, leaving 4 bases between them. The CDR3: CASIVYNEQFF. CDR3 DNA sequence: TGTGCCAGCATCGTCTACAATGAGCAGTTCTTC.

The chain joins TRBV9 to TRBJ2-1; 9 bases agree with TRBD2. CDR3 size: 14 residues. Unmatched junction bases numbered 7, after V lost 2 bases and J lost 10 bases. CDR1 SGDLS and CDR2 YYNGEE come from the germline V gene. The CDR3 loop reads CASSVLLAGREQFF. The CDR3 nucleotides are TGTGCCAGCAGCGTTTTACTAGCGGGTAGAGAGCAGTTCTTC.

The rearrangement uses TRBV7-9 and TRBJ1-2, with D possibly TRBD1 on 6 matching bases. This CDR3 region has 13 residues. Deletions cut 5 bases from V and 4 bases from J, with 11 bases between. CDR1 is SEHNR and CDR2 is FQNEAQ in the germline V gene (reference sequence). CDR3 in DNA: TGTGCCAGCAGCCTACAGGGAAGCTATGGCTACACCTTC. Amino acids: CASSLQGSYGYTF.

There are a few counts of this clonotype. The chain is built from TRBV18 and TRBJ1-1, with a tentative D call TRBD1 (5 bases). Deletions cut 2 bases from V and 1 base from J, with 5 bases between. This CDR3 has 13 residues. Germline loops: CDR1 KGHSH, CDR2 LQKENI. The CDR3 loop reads CASSPGANTEAFF. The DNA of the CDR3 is TGTGCCAGCTCACCAGGGGCGAACACTGAAGCTTTCTTT.

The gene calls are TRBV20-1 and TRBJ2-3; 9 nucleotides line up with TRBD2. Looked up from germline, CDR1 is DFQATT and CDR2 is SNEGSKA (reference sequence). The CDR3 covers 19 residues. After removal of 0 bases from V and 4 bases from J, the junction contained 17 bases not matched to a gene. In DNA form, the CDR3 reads TGCAGTGCTAGAGATACCTTCGGCGCGGGAGGGAGTATCGCAGATACGCAGTATTTT. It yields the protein CSARDTFGAGGSIADTQYF.

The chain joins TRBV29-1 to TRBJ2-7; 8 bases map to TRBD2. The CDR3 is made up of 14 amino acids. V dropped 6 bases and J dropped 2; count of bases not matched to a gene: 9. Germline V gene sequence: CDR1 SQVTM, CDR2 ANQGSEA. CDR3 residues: CSVELAARTYEQYF. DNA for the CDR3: TGCAGCGTGGAACTAGCGGCCCGAACCTACGAGCAGTACTTC.

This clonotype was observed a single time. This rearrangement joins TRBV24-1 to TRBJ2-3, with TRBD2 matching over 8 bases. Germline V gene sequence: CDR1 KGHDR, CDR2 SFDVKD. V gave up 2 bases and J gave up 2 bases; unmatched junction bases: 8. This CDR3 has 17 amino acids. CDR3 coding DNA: TGTGCCACCAGTGATTCTTCCGGGGGGGAAGACACAGATACGCAGTATTTT. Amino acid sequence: CATSDSSGGEDTDTQYF.

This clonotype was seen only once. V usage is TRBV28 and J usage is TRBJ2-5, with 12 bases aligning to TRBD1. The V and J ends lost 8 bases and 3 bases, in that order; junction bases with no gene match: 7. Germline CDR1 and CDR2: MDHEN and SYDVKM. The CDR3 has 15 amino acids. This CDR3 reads CASSWGQGAEETQYF. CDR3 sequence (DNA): TGTGCCAGCTCCTGGGGACAGGGGGCGGAAGAGACCCAGTACTTC.

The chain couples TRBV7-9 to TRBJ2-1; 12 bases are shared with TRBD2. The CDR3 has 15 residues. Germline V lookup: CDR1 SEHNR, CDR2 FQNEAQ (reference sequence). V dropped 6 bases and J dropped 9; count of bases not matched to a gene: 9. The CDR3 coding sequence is TGTGCCAGCAGGCTGACTAGCGGGAGTCTCGGTGAGCAGTTCTTC. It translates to CASRLTSGSLGEQFF.

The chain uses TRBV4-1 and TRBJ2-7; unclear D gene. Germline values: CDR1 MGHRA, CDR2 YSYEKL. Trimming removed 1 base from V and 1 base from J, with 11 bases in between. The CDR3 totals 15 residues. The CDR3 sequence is CASSQVPGPSYEQYF. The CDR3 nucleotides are TGCGCCAGCAGCCAAGTTCCGGGCCCGTCCTACGAGCAGTACTTC.

In nucleotides, the CDR3 is TGTGCCAGCATAGACCCGAGCTCCTACGAGCAGTACTTC. Its translation: CASIDPSSYEQYF. The chain combines TRBV2 with TRBJ2-7; D is uncertain. The CDR3 loop spans 13 amino acids. Between the trimmed V and J ends, which lost 7 bases and 0 bases, there was a span of 10 bases. Germline V gene lookup returns CDR1 SNHLY and CDR2 FYNNEI.